These 15 T cell receptor beta chains originate from one sample sequenced in a study of cytomegalovirus exposure and HLA in healthy donors. A multiplex PCR was run with 60 Vbeta primers and 13 Jbeta primers. Generated by immunoSEQ multiplex PCR, the TCRdb table keeps only in-frame clones and is missing some. Of over 110,000 clones in the sample, almost 80% were seen once. Specimen: PBMCs. The receptor source for this set is a man younger than 35 in good health and CMV-seronegative.

A single count supports this clone. The V gene is TRBV28, the J gene TRBJ1-1; the D is unclear. V lost 6 bases, J lost 4 bases, and 12 bases lay in between. This CDR3 comprises 13 residues. Germline V gives CDR1 MDHEN, CDR2 SYDVKM. CDR3 residues: CASSPPGGTEAFF. The CDR3 region has the DNA TGTGCCAGCAGCCCCCCGGGAGGCACTGAAGCTTTCTTT.

The chain employs TRBV20-1 and TRBJ1-1; maybe TRBD1 (5 bases). CDR3 size: 11 residues. The V gene's germline CDR1 is DFQATT and CDR2 SNEGSKA (reference sequence). V lost 5 bases to trimming and J lost 7 bases, with 11 bases between them. CDR3 DNA: TGCAGTGCTCCGGGGGTTGGTGAAGCTTTCTTT. It specifies CSAPGVGEAFF.

This clone was detected only a few times. This chain uses TRBV4-3 with TRBJ1-3, with 8 nucleotides matching TRBD1. Germline V CDR1 and CDR2: LGHNA, YSLEER. This CDR3 spans 16 amino acids. V lost 1 base, J lost 3 bases, and 5 bases stayed unmatched. CDR3: CASSQGAGTGGNTIYF. CDR3 nucleotide sequence: TGCGCCAGCAGCCAAGGGGCCGGGACAGGTGGAAACACCATATATTTT.

In the case of this clone: Germline is not matched at one junction end, which may reflect a read error. The chain recombines TRBV2 with TRBJ1-2; TRBD1 aligns across 9 bases. Germline V gene lookup returns CDR1 SNHLY and CDR2 FYNNEI. This CDR3 comprises 15 residues. CDR3: CASSLPGQGGYGYAF. The CDR3 DNA reads TGTGCCAGCAGTCTTCCGGGACAGGGCGGCTATGGCTACGCCTTC.

The chain is built from TRBV7-2 and TRBJ2-1; TRBD2 matches 7 bases. The V segment lost 5 bases and the J segment 4 bases; nucleotides outside the gene matches: 8. This CDR3 comprises 15 residues. CDR1 SGHTA and CDR2 FQGNSA come from the germline V gene. The CDR3 protein is CASSLQRGAYNEQFF. CDR3 coding DNA: TGTGCCAGCAGCCTGCAGCGGGGCGCTTACAATGAGCAGTTCTTC.

This chain uses TRBV18 with TRBJ1-1; D gene uncertain. With 1 base removed from V and 4 bases from J, the gap between germline ends came to 13 bases. This CDR3 has 15 amino acids. The germline CDR1 and CDR2 sequences are KGHSH and LQKENI. DNA for the CDR3: TGTGCCAGCTCACCACTTGGAATCGAGGGCACTGAAGCTTTCTTT. This sequence encodes CASSPLGIEGTEAFF.

J is TRBJ1-4 and V is TRBV5-1; 10 bases match TRBD1. Losses at the gene ends were 0 bases for V and 8 bases for J; bases not matched to a gene: 4. This CDR3 comprises 15 residues. CDR1 and CDR2 from the germline V gene are SGHRS and YFSETQ. Here the CDR3 reads CASSLEGTGEEKLFF. The CDR3 coding sequence is TGCGCCAGCAGCTTGGAGGGGACAGGGGAGGAAAAACTGTTTTTT.

The chain joins TRBV4-2 to TRBJ2-7, with 8 bases fitting TRBD1. V dropped 4 bases and J dropped 7; count of bases not matched to a gene: 15. CDR1 and CDR2 from the germline V gene are LGHNA and YNFKEQ. This CDR3 contains 16 residues. CDR3 bases: TGTGCCAGCAGCCTTCGGACAGGGATATTGCTGGGGGAGCAGTACTTC. Protein: CASSLRTGILLGEQYF.

V gene TRBV14 combines with J gene TRBJ1-5, with D perhaps matching TRBD1 (6 bases). V lost 11 bases and J 0 bases, leaving 17 bases between the germline ends. This CDR3 comprises 15 residues. Germline V lookup: CDR1 SGHDN, CDR2 FVKESK. The CDR3 DNA sequence: TGTGCCCCCAGAGGGGACACCAATAGCAATCAGCCCCAGCATTTT. It translates to CAPRGDTNSNQPQHF.

The chain recombines TRBV6-5 with TRBJ2-5; TRBD1 matches at 7 bases. This CDR3 has 13 residues. Trimming at V came to 3 bases and at J to 10 bases, leaving 8 bases not matched to a gene. Germline values: CDR1 MNHEY, CDR2 SVGAGI. CDR3: CASSYGAGGNQYF. CDR3 nucleotide sequence: TGTGCCAGCAGTTATGGGGCAGGGGGAAACCAGTACTTC.

The rearrangement joins TRBV6-6 to TRBJ1-1, with D unclear. The CDR3 totals 14 residues. Trimming removed 0 bases from V and 2 bases from J, with 7 bases in between. Germline V gene lookup returns CDR1 MNHNY and CDR2 SVGAGI (reference sequence). Here the CDR3 reads CASSYSEGNTEAFF. The CDR3 DNA sequence: TGTGCCAGCAGTTACTCAGAGGGCAACACTGAAGCTTTCTTT.

The CDR3 spells CASSPGTASYNEQFF. The CDR3 nucleotides read TGTGCCAGCAGCCCCGGGACAGCCTCCTACAATGAGCAGTTCTTC. This rearrangement joins TRBV5-6 to TRBJ2-1, with 7 bases identical to TRBD1. The CDR3 runs 15 residues. After removal of 4 bases from V and 0 bases from J, the junction contained 4 bases not matched to a gene. The germline V gene encodes CDR1 SGHDT and CDR2 YYEEEE.

The rearrangement uses TRBV5-4 and TRBJ1-2; D call uncertain. The ends were cut back, 2 bases at V and 5 bases at J, with 13 bases in the middle. This CDR3 comprises 14 residues. Germline V gives CDR1 SGHNT, CDR2 YYREEE (reference sequence). The CDR3 protein is CASSFEDGVYGYTF. The CDR3 DNA reads TGTGCCAGCAGCTTTGAGGATGGTGTATATGGCTACACCTTC.

This sequence joins TRBV5-6 and TRBJ1-5; no clear D gene. This CDR3 is 16 amino acids long. The germline V gene encodes CDR1 SGHDT and CDR2 YYEEEE. The V gene lost 0 bases and the J gene lost 5 bases, with 15 bases spanning the gap. As DNA, the CDR3 is TGTGCCAGCAGCTTGGCCGTTGGTTCCGGGGATCAGCCCCAGCATTTT. This encodes CASSLAVGSGDQPQHF.

The V and J genes are TRBV5-6 and TRBJ2-5, with D maybe TRBD2 (5 bases). The V and J ends lost 4 bases and 5 bases respectively, with 12 bases between them. The CDR3 totals 13 residues. From germline, CDR1 is SGHDT and CDR2 YYEEEE. In DNA form, the CDR3 reads TGTGCCAGCAGCCCAGGTCCGGGGGAGACCCAGTACTTC. Amino acids: CASSPGPGETQYF.